These 29 T cell receptor beta chains share one sample of origin, sequenced in a study of cytomegalovirus exposure and HLA in healthy donors. PCR was performed using 60 Vbeta and 13 Jbeta primers. The protocol was immunoSEQ multiplex PCR, while the TCRdb copy is restricted to in-frame clones and leaves out a portion. In the table there are tens of thousands of clones, around 76% of which are singletons. The sequenced material came from PBMCs. These receptors were collected from a man in his fifties or sixties in good health and CMV-seronegative.

The rearrangement links TRBV5-1 to TRBJ2-1; D perhaps matches TRBD2 (6 bases). Germline lookup yields CDR1 SGHRS and CDR2 YFSETQ. The CDR3 is made up of 17 amino acids. V was pared by 0 bases and J by 3 bases, with 16 bases between. CDR3 DNA: TGCGCCAGCAGCTTGGATTTATTGGCGGGAAACTACAATGAGCAGTTCTTC. Protein: CASSLDLLAGNYNEQFF.

J is TRBJ1-2 and V is TRBV2, with 9 nucleotides matching TRBD1. The CDR3 is 14 amino acids. In germline, CDR1 is SNHLY, CDR2 FYNNEI. Trimming at V came to 3 bases and at J to 5 bases, leaving 4 bases not matched to a gene. The CDR3 loop reads CASSDQGTGYGYTF. The CDR3 bases are TGTGCCAGCAGTGACCAGGGGACAGGGTATGGCTACACCTTC.

The rearrangement uses TRBV28 and TRBJ2-5; D uncertain. Germline V lookup: CDR1 MDHEN, CDR2 SYDVKM. This CDR3 is 10 amino acids long. V gave up 3 bases and J gave up 6 bases, with 2 bases separating them. In DNA form, the CDR3 reads TGTGCCAGCAGTTTTAAGACCCAGTACTTC. Residues: CASSFKTQYF.

V and J are TRBV11-2 and TRBJ2-7; D is uncertain. CDR1 is SGHAT and CDR2 is FQNNGV in the germline V gene. The CDR3 has 12 amino acids. V dropped 5 bases and J dropped 2 bases, with 7 bases sitting between them. In DNA form, the CDR3 reads TGTGCCAGCAGCCAATTCCCCTACGAGCAGTACTTC. Translated: CASSQFPYEQYF.

V usage is TRBV19 and J usage is TRBJ2-1; a possible D gene is TRBD2 (7 bases). Germline V CDR1 and CDR2: LNHDA, SQIVND (reference sequence). The CDR3 runs 16 residues. V was pared by 0 bases and J by 2 bases, with 11 bases between. CDR3 nucleotide sequence: TGTGCCAGTAGTATAGAGGAGGGGGGGGCCTACAATGAGCAGTTCTTC. It encodes CASSIEEGGAYNEQFF.

The CDR3 bases are TGCGCCAGCAGTTTTACTAGCGGGCCTTTCTACGAGCAGTACTTC. Amino acid sequence: CASSFTSGPFYEQYF. The chain uses TRBV10-2 and TRBJ2-7; 9 bases align to TRBD2. Trimming cost V 5 bases and J 3 bases; bases outside gene matches: 8. Germline values: CDR1 WSHSY, CDR2 SAAADI. This CDR3 contains 15 residues.

The chain joins TRBV19 to TRBJ2-3; D is possibly TRBD2 (5 bases). The CDR3 contains 15 residues. Trimming took off 4 bases at V and 5 bases at J, with 16 bases between the two ends. Germline CDR1 and CDR2: LNHDA and SQIVND (reference sequence). CDR3 DNA: TGTGCCAGTAGTACCCGATTGTTGGCGGGAGATACGCAGTATTTT. Translated: CASSTRLLAGDTQYF. The full variable domain, its missing parts supplied by reference TRBV19 and TRBJ2-3, is DGGITQSPKYLFRKEGQNVTLSCEQNLNHDAMYWYRQDPGQGLRLIYYSQIVNDFQKGDIAEGYSVSREKKESFPLTVTSAQKNPTAFYLCASSTRLLAGDTQYFGPGTRLTVL.

This clone was detected once. The chain carries TRBV7-6 and TRBJ2-5, with TRBD2 matching over 9 bases. From germline, CDR1 is SGHVS and CDR2 FNYEAQ. The CDR3 length is 21 residues. The J segment lost 7 bases and the V segment lost 3 bases, leaving 27 bases of the junction unmatched. The CDR3 loop reads CASSLRAGAIAGVRSSGTQYF. As DNA, the CDR3 is TGTGCCAGCAGCTTGAGGGCGGGGGCAATAGCGGGAGTAAGATCATCGGGGACCCAGTACTTC.

The chain carries TRBV2 and TRBJ1-6; D is uncertain. The CDR3 spans 13 residues. Germline-derived CDR1 and CDR2 are SNHLY and FYNNEI. V lost 5 bases to trimming and J lost 9 bases, with 11 bases between them. As DNA, the CDR3 is TGTGCCAGCAGTTTAACAGTCAGTTCACCCCTCCACTTT. It codes for CASSLTVSSPLHF.

This clone has just a few counts. CDR3 DNA sequence: TGTGCCAGTAGTCGACAGGGAGGTCTTAGCACCGGGGAGCTGTTTTTT. This translates into CASSRQGGLSTGELFF. This rearrangement joins TRBV19 to TRBJ2-2, with a possible D match to TRBD1 (7 bases). The V end lost 5 bases, the J end lost 4 bases, and 17 bases lay between the germline ends. The CDR3 is made up of 16 amino acids. CDR1 is LNHDA and CDR2 is SQIVND in the germline V gene (reference sequence). The whole variable domain, remainder taken from reference TRBV19 and TRBJ2-2, is DGGITQSPKYLFRKEGQNVTLSCEQNLNHDAMYWYRQDPGQGLRLIYYSQIVNDFQKGDIAEGYSVSREKKESFPLTVTSAQKNPTAFYLCASSRQGGLSTGELFFGEGSRLTVL.

This clone was seen once. This rearrangement joins TRBV25-1 to TRBJ1-2; D perhaps matches TRBD1 (5 bases). The V and J ends lost 1 base and 8 bases respectively, with 11 bases between them. Germline V gene data show CDR1 as MGHDK and CDR2 as SYGVNS. This CDR3 is 13 amino acids long. CDR3 in amino acids: CASSEFGQRGYTF. The CDR3 nucleotides read TGTGCCAGCAGTGAATTCGGACAACGGGGCTACACCTTC.

This sequence joins TRBV7-2 and TRBJ2-3; 7 nucleotides line up with TRBD2. With 1 base clipped from V and 1 base from J, the junction kept 2 bases outside the gene matches. CDR3 length equals 15 residues. Germline assignment: CDR1 SGHTA and CDR2 FQGNSA. The CDR3, as DNA: TGTGCCAGCAGCTTAGTGGGGGGGGGCACAGATACGCAGTATTTT. Its translation: CASSLVGGGTDTQYF.

This clone was detected once. J is TRBJ2-7 and V is TRBV2, with 10 nucleotides matching TRBD2. There are 16 residues in the CDR3. The junction had 11 bases not matched to a gene; V was cut back by 8 bases and J by 1 base. The germline V gene encodes CDR1 SNHLY and CDR2 FYNNEI. The CDR3: CASQIEASGRSYEQYF. The CDR3 coding sequence is TGTGCCAGCCAGATTGAGGCTAGCGGGAGATCCTACGAGCAGTACTTC.

This clone occurred once. The chain joins TRBV6-1 to TRBJ1-2; D gene ambiguous. V lost 5 bases and J lost 0, with 13 bases in between. Germline-derived CDR1 and CDR2 are MNHNS and SASEGT. This CDR3 is 15 amino acids long. CDR3 protein: CASSSVGPPNYGYTF. In DNA, the CDR3 is TGTGCCAGCAGTTCCGTGGGCCCCCCTAACTATGGCTACACCTTC.

This clone occurred a few times. V and J are TRBV10-3 and TRBJ2-2, with 8 bases identical to TRBD1. There are 15 residues in the CDR3. Per the germline V gene, CDR1 is ENHRY and CDR2 is SYGVKD. V shed 8 bases, J shed 0 bases, and the junction held 5 bases outside the gene matches. CDR3 sequence (DNA): TGTGCCATCTTGACGGGACAGGCGAACACCGGGGAGCTGTTTTTT. Amino acid sequence: CAILTGQANTGELFF.

The rearrangement links TRBV6-5 to TRBJ2-1; 9 bases are a match to TRBD2. The J segment lost 9 bases and the V segment lost 5 bases, leaving 8 bases of the junction unmatched. Germline CDR1 is MNHEY and CDR2 is SVGAGI. CDR3 length: 14 amino acids. CDR3 region: CASSPAGGRREQFF. The CDR3 coding sequence is TGTGCCAGCAGTCCGGCGGGAGGGCGACGTGAGCAGTTCTTC.

Regarding this clone: This same CDR3 is encoded by further DNA sequences in the sample. This sequence joins TRBV19 and TRBJ2-2; tentatively, D is TRBD1 (5 bases). V was shortened by 3 bases and J by 4 bases, with 6 bases between the two germline ends. The CDR3 runs to 13 residues. The germline CDR1 and CDR2 sequences are LNHDA and SQIVND (reference sequence). CDR3 loop: CASSIQGTGELFF. The CDR3 nucleotides read TGTGCCAGTAGTATCCAGGGCACCGGGGAGCTGTTTTTT.

This chain uses TRBV27 with TRBJ1-1; 8 positions match TRBD1. V was clipped by 2 bases and J by 8 bases; unmatched bases: 4. The CDR3 consists of 13 residues. CDR1 and CDR2 (germline): MNHEY, SMNVEV (reference sequence). CDR3 residues: CASSLGAGGEAFF. Here the CDR3 DNA reads TGTGCCAGCAGTTTAGGGGCAGGGGGCGAAGCTTTCTTT.

The J gene is TRBJ2-1, the V gene TRBV27; 10 bases are shared with TRBD2. Germline V gene lookup returns CDR1 MNHEY and CDR2 SMNVEV (reference sequence). With V trimmed by 3 bases and J by 5 bases, 1 base remained unmatched. The CDR3 has 14 residues. CDR3 amino acids: CASSFLAGDNEQFF. The CDR3 coding sequence is TGTGCCAGCAGTTTCCTAGCGGGGGACAATGAGCAGTTCTTC.

The gene calls are TRBV27 and TRBJ1-6; D gene unclear. The CDR3 has 15 amino acids. Germline CDR1 MNHEY, CDR2 SMNVEV (reference sequence). V lost 3 bases to trimming and J lost 9 bases, with 15 bases between them. CDR3: CASSFGLFLGSPLHF. CDR3 nucleotides: TGTGCCAGCAGTTTTGGACTCTTCCTAGGTTCACCCCTCCACTTT.

In this sample, this clone turned up once. The chain has TRBV6-5 and TRBJ1-5; no clear D gene. There are 15 residues in the CDR3. V lost 0 bases and J 7 bases, leaving 13 bases between the germline ends. CDR1 is MNHEY, CDR2 SVGAGI, per germline. CDR3 loop: CASSYSREGKQPQHF. The DNA for the CDR3 is TGTGCCAGCAGTTACTCGAGGGAGGGAAAACAGCCCCAGCATTTT.

The gene calls are TRBV5-4 and TRBJ1-1, with 11 bases that match TRBD1. V lost 1 base and J lost 5; bases outside the gene matches: 7. This CDR3 comprises 16 residues. CDR1 is SGHNT and CDR2 is YYREEE in the germline V gene (reference sequence). CDR3 sequence reads: CASSLSWDRGKTEAFF. The DNA for the CDR3 is TGTGCCAGCAGCTTGAGCTGGGACAGGGGGAAAACTGAAGCTTTCTTT.

The chain employs TRBV29-1 and TRBJ1-1; D is ambiguous. The CDR3 consists of 12 residues. Germline CDR1 reads SQVTM; CDR2 reads ANQGSEA. V lost 7 bases and J 7 bases, leaving 16 bases between the germline ends. CDR3 nucleotide sequence: TGCAGCGCCCACAAGTCCAGTGGTGAAGCTTTCTTT. This translates into CSAHKSSGEAFF. Using reference TRBV29-1 and TRBJ1-1 for the parts outside the CDR3, the full variable domain is SAVISQKPSRDICQRGTSLTIQCQVDSQVTMMFWYRQQPGQSLTLIATANQGSEATYESGFVIDKFPISRPNLTFSTLTVSNMSPEDSSIYLCSAHKSSGEAFFGQGTRLTVV.

The chain links TRBV7-9 to TRBJ1-2; 11 nucleotides match TRBD1. Germline CDR1 is SEHNR and CDR2 is FQNEAQ (reference sequence). V shed 5 bases and J 4 bases; nucleotides not matched to a gene: 9. This CDR3 has 16 amino acids. CDR3 sequence (DNA): TGTGCCAGCAGCACCGGGACAGGGGGTTGGTCCTATGGCTACACCTTC. This codes for CASSTGTGGWSYGYTF.

The rearrangement joins TRBV5-1 to TRBJ1-1; D uncertain. V lost 1 base, J lost 1 base, and 8 bases lay in between. Germline assignment: CDR1 SGHRS and CDR2 YFSETQ. The CDR3 has 14 amino acids. CDR3 region: CASSLYRGNTEAFF. In DNA form, the CDR3 reads TGCGCCAGCAGCTTGTATCGGGGGAACACTGAAGCTTTCTTT.

The chain uses TRBV30 and TRBJ1-1; D unclear. V lost 3 bases, J lost 0 bases, and 11 bases lay in between. Germline CDR1 GTSNPN, CDR2 SVGIG (reference sequence). The CDR3 runs to 14 residues. CDR3 bases: TGTGCCTGGAGCCGGGGAGATCTGAACACTGAAGCTTTCTTT. Translating gives CAWSRGDLNTEAFF. The full variable domain, in which reference TRBV30 and TRBJ1-1 provide the parts outside the CDR3, is SQTIHQWPATLVQPVGSPLSLECTVEGTSNPNLYWYRQAAGRGLQLLFYSVGIGQISSEVPQNLSASRPQDRQFILSSKKLLLSDSGFYLCAWSRGDLNTEAFFGQGTRLTVV.

The V gene is TRBV7-2, the J gene TRBJ2-3; D unclear. Germline V gene data show CDR1 as SGHTA and CDR2 as FQGNSA. CDR3 length: 15 amino acids. Trimming left V 5 bases short and J 5 bases short, with 17 bases between. Here the CDR3 DNA reads TGTGCCAGCAGCCCCTCCGTCCAGATTGGAGATACGCAGTATTTT. Translating gives CASSPSVQIGDTQYF.

The chain recombines TRBV10-3 with TRBJ2-1; 9 bases align to TRBD2. Germline V gene lookup returns CDR1 ENHRY and CDR2 SYGVKD. The CDR3 covers 14 residues. The trim removed 4 bases at V and 10 bases at J, leaving 8 bases unmatched. The CDR3: CAISAAGGRREQFF. The CDR3 region has the DNA TGTGCCATCAGTGCAGCGGGGGGCCGTCGGGAGCAGTTCTTC.

J is TRBJ1-1 and V is TRBV6-4; weak D call: TRBD1 (5 bases). The CDR3 totals 13 residues. CDR1 is MRHNA, CDR2 SNTAGT, per germline. Trimming took 8 bases from V and 1 from J, leaving 11 bases between them. The CDR3 protein is CASRIQANTEAFF. The CDR3 nucleotides are TGTGCCAGCCGCATACAGGCGAACACTGAAGCTTTCTTT.